One and the same sample provided the 28 T cell receptor beta chains below, sequenced in a study of tumor-infiltrating lymphocytes in primary liver carcinoma. Reverse transcription of approximately 500 ng total RNA with a constant-region primer produced TCR beta cDNA. Three nested multiplex PCR rounds, a slightly modified ARM-PCR method, built the TCR beta libraries. The study ran its first two PCR rounds for 9 to 10 cycles each, using TRBV1-TRBV30 forward primers and a C-beta reverse primer. From the multiplex PCR reads, TCRdb called clonotypes with MiXCR, one entry per CDR3 protein. The sample carries more than 90,000 distinct CDR3 sequences, around two thirds recorded once. Bulk tissue was left unsorted, and RNA and DNA were co-extracted from around 18-30 mg of it. Sequencing was done on a sample of liver tumor tissue from sampling region 2. Documented subset: tumor region T2, inferior pole. The receptor source for this set is a woman in her sixties with primary liver carcinoma and hepatitis B virus infection.

Turning to this clonotype: The CDR3 does not end in the conserved phenylalanine or tryptophan, so this is likely a read error. The V gene is TRBV11-2, the J gene TRBJ2-3; D is perhaps TRBD2 (5 bases). This CDR3 has 13 amino acids. Per the germline V gene, CDR1 is SGHAT and CDR2 is FQNNGV. CDR3 DNA sequence: TGCGCTAGCAGCTTAGATCGAGGAGATACGCAGTATCTT. This gives the protein CASSLDRGDTQYL.

Concerning this clonotype: This may stem from a read error, because a much larger clone lies one nucleotide away. The chain recombines TRBV28 with TRBJ1-2; weak D call: TRBD1 (5 bases). Germline V lookup: CDR1 MDHEN, CDR2 SYDVKM. CDR3 length: 12 amino acids. With 5 bases removed from V and 7 bases from J, the gap between germline ends came to 11 bases. The CDR3 DNA sequence: TGTGCCAGCAGTCCCGACGGGGCTGGCTACACCTTC. It specifies CASSPDGAGYTF.

Worth noting for this clonotype: At one end, the junction sequence differs from germline, possibly due to a read error. The chain links TRBV5-1 to TRBJ1-4, with unresolved D. The CDR3 has 13 amino acids. The germline V gene encodes CDR1 SGHRS and CDR2 YFSETQ. Here the CDR3 DNA reads TGCGTCAGCAGCCCGGGAGAGAATGAAAAACTGTTTTTT. Translated, it gives CVSSPGENEKLFF.

Details on this clonotype: A read error may account for a junction end that differs from germline. The J gene is TRBJ2-7, the V gene TRBV6-1; perhaps D is TRBD1 or TRBD2 (5 bases each). Germline V gives CDR1 MNHNS, CDR2 SASEGT. The CDR3 runs to 13 residues. For the CDR3, the DNA is TGTGGCACCGATCAAATAGGGACCTACGAGCAGAACTTC. This codes for CGTDQIGTYEQNF.

About this clonotype: Germline is not matched at one junction end, which may reflect a read error. This chain uses TRBV11-2 with TRBJ1-5; D unclear. This CDR3 has 15 amino acids. The germline gives CDR1 SGHAT, CDR2 FQNNGV. CDR3 DNA: TGTGCCAGCAGCATCCTGATGGGAGGAGATCAGCCCCAGCATTTC. Amino acid sequence: CASSILMGGDQPQHF.

A single count supports this clonotype. At one boundary the junction diverges from the germline segment, which might be a read error. This sequence joins TRBV11-3 and TRBJ1-5, with D unclear. The length of the CDR3 is 13 residues. Germline loops: CDR1 SGHNT, CDR2 YENEEA. CDR3 nucleotides: TGTGCCATCAGCTCAGAGGGCAATCAGCCCCAGCATTTC. It is translated as CAISSEGNQPQHF.

This clonotype occurred once. An end of the junction does not agree with germline; a read error may underlie this. This CDR3 is CASSRLQGGINDLTF. The CDR3 nucleotides are TGTGCCAGCAGTCGACTACAGGGTGGGATCAACGACCTGACTTTC. J is TRBJ2-6 and V is TRBV12-3 or TRBV12-4; tentatively, D is TRBD1 (6 bases). The length of the CDR3 is 15 residues.

V gene TRBV6-6 combines with J gene TRBJ2-7; TRBD2 aligns across 8 bases. Germline V gives CDR1 MNHNY, CDR2 SVGAGI (reference sequence). The CDR3 extends over 14 amino acids. Trimming at V came to 4 bases and at J to 0 bases, leaving 2 bases not matched to a gene. CDR3 DNA sequence: TGTGCCAGCAGTTGGACTAGCAACTCCTACGAGCAGTACTTC. Its protein product is CASSWTSNSYEQYF.

For this clonotype: Given a much more abundant clone one base away, this may be a read error. The gene calls are TRBV7-8 and TRBJ2-5, with D uncertain. Germline V lookup: CDR1 SGHVS, CDR2 FQNEAQ. The CDR3 runs 17 residues. CDR3 DNA sequence: TGTGCCAGAAGCTTATGGTCTCCCCAGGACGCCCAAGAGACCCAGTACTTC. Its translation is CARSLWSPQDAQETQYF.

V gene TRBV29-1 combines with J gene TRBJ2-3; 7 positions match TRBD2. Germline assignment: CDR1 SQVTM and CDR2 ANQGSEA. Losses at the gene ends were 8 bases for V and 6 bases for J; bases not matched to a gene: 14. This CDR3 has 14 residues. DNA for the CDR3: TGCAGCACTAAGCTGCTAGCGGAAGCGGATACGCAGTATTTT. It is translated as CSTKLLAEADTQYF.

The genes are TRBV4-2 and TRBJ2-1; a possible D gene is TRBD2 (7 bases). The CDR3 is 18 amino acids. The V gene lost 6 bases and the J gene lost 4 bases, with 25 bases spanning the gap. Germline V CDR1 and CDR2: LGHNA, YNFKEQ. The CDR3 coding sequence is TGTGCCAGCAGTCAACAGGGCCGGGGGGCGATTTCATACAATGAGCAGTTCTTC. Translating it yields CASSQQGRGAISYNEQFF.

This clonotype was seen ten or more times. The CDR3 protein is CSVDGTGGHEQYF. In DNA form, the CDR3 reads TGCAGCGTTGATGGGACAGGGGGCCACGAGCAGTACTTC. This chain uses TRBV29-1 with TRBJ2-7, with 12 bases lining up with TRBD1. The CDR3 is 13 residues long. V was clipped by 3 bases and J by 5 bases; unmatched bases: 2. Per the germline V gene, CDR1 is SQVTM and CDR2 is ANQGSEA.

Details on this clonotype: Compared with germline, one end of the junction differs, possibly owing to a read error. The rearrangement links TRBV4-1 to TRBJ2-1, with TRBD2 as a possible D gene (6 bases). The CDR3 contains 17 residues. Per the germline V gene, CDR1 is MGHRA and CDR2 is YSYEKL. The chain's CDR3 is CANSQGVGGGSYNEQFF. As DNA, the CDR3 is TGTGCCAACAGCCAAGGGGTTGGGGGAGGTTCCTACAATGAGCAGTTCTTC.

The rearrangement joins TRBV2 to TRBJ2-7, with 7 bases matching TRBD1. With V trimmed by 4 bases and J by 3 bases, 6 bases remained unmatched. Germline CDR1 reads SNHLY; CDR2 reads FYNNEI. The CDR3 length is 14 residues. CDR3 amino acids: CASSGSNRGYEQYF. CDR3 DNA: TGTGCCAGCAGTGGATCGAACAGGGGCTACGAGCAGTACTTC.

This clonotype was seen a single time. Lacking the conserved final phenylalanine or tryptophan, this CDR3 likely reflects a read error. V is TRBV6-6 and J is TRBJ2-4; D is perhaps TRBD1 or TRBD2 (5 bases each). Germline-derived CDR1 and CDR2 are MNHNY and SVGAGI (reference sequence). The CDR3 length is 16 residues. The CDR3 DNA reads TGTGCCAGCAGTTACTCGGTGGGGGTAGCCAAAAACGTTCAGTACTAC. Protein sequence: CASSYSVGVAKNVQYY.

This clonotype was counted many times. The DNA for the CDR3 is TGCAGCGCCCGGGCCGGGGGACACACTGAAGCTTTCTTT. Translated, it gives CSARAGGHTEAFF. J is TRBJ1-1 and V is TRBV29-1, with a tentative D call TRBD1 (5 bases). The V gene's germline CDR1 is SQVTM and CDR2 ANQGSEA. Trimming pared 7 bases from V and 3 bases from J, leaving 15 bases between. This CDR3 has 13 amino acids. Looking up the rest from reference TRBV29-1 and TRBJ1-1 gives the full variable domain: SAVISQKPSRDICQRGTSLTIQCQVDSQVTMMFWYRQQPGQSLTLIATANQGSEATYESGFVIDKFPISRPNLTFSTLTVSNMSPEDSSIYLCSARAGGHTEAFFGQGTRLTVV.

The chain uses TRBV29-1 and TRBJ2-2; D possibly corresponds to TRBD1 (6 bases). V was trimmed by 5 bases and J by 11 bases, leaving 18 bases between them. The CDR3 spans 13 residues. Germline lookup yields CDR1 SQVTM and CDR2 ANQGSEA. Here the CDR3 DNA reads TGCAGCGTTAGAGGACAGTCCATCGGCGAGCTGTTTTTT. This codes for CSVRGQSIGELFF.

J is TRBJ2-3 and V is TRBV11-2; 10 bases are a match to TRBD2. CDR1 is SGHAT and CDR2 is FQNNGV in the germline V gene. The CDR3 sequence is 15 residues long. The CDR3 is CISSSGLARPDTQYF. The CDR3 region has the DNA TGTATCAGCAGCTCGGGACTAGCGAGACCAGATACGCAGTATTTT. The entire variable domain, with the rest obtained from reference TRBV11-2 and TRBJ2-3, is as follows: EAGVAQSPRYKIIEKRQSVAFWCNPISGHATLYWYQQILGQGPKLLIQFQNNGVVDDSQLPKDRFSAERLKGVDSTLKIQPAKLEDSAVYLCISSSGLARPDTQYFGPGTRLTVL.

This clonotype was seen many times. This rearrangement joins TRBV12-3 or TRBV12-4 to TRBJ2-1, with TRBD2 identical over 9 bases. V was clipped by 2 bases and J by 4 bases; unmatched bases: 9. The CDR3 is made up of 17 amino acids. The CDR3 protein is CASSLLASGTTYNEQFF. CDR3 coding DNA: TGTGCCAGCAGTTTATTGGCTAGCGGGACAACATACAATGAGCAGTTCTTC.

To note about this clonotype: At one boundary the junction diverges from the germline segment, which might be a read error. The J gene is TRBJ1-1, the V gene TRBV11-3; D not resolved. The CDR3 has 16 amino acids. Looked up from germline, CDR1 is SGHNT and CDR2 is YENEEA. The CDR3 nucleotides read TGTGCCATCAGCTTAGTCATGGAATACCGGAACACTGAAGCTTTCTTT. Protein product: CAISLVMEYRNTEAFF. The whole variable domain, remainder taken from reference TRBV11-3 and TRBJ1-1, is EAGVVQSPRYKIIEKKQPVAFWCNPISGHNTLYWYLQNLGQGPELLIRYENEEAVDDSQLPKDRFSAERLKGVDSTLKIQPAELGDSAVYLCAISLVMEYRNTEAFFGQGTRLTVV.

This clonotype was picked up one time. The germline gene is not matched at one end of the junction; a read error may be the cause. The J gene is TRBJ2-6, the V gene TRBV6-6; D is undetermined. CDR3 length: 13 amino acids. CDR1 is MNHNY, CDR2 SVGAGI, per germline (reference sequence). In nucleotides, the CDR3 is TGTGCCAGCAGGCTACCTGGGACCAACGTCCTGACTTTC. It is translated as CASRLPGTNVLTF.

On this clonotype itself: Since no conserved phenylalanine or tryptophan closes the CDR3, a read error is the likely cause. This chain uses TRBV11-2 with TRBJ1-2; D is unclear. Looked up from germline, CDR1 is SGHAT and CDR2 is FQNNGV. The V end was cut by 5 bases, the J end by 9 bases, with 28 bases between. The CDR3 has 17 amino acids. The CDR3 sequence is CASSPVRGAGGKYCYTL. DNA of the CDR3: TGTGCCAGCAGCCCAGTTCGAGGTGCGGGAGGAAAGTATTGCTACACCTTG.

This clonotype turned up a few times. Possible read error: a much larger clone is one base away. The rearrangement joins TRBV29-1 to TRBJ1-1; possibly TRBD1 for D (6 bases). Germline assignment: CDR1 SQVTM and CDR2 ANQGSEA. This CDR3 region has 12 residues. Trimming took 4 bases from V and 6 from J, leaving 12 bases between them. CDR3 sequence reads: CSVAGGGSEAFF. The CDR3 DNA reads TGCAGCGTTGCCGGGGGCGGCTCTGAAGCTTTCTTT.

With regard to this clonotype: Possible read error: a much larger clone is one base away. This chain joins TRBV4-1 and TRBJ2-7; D perhaps matches TRBD2 (5 bases). Germline V CDR1 and CDR2: MGHRA, YSYEKL. This CDR3 spans 15 amino acids. The CDR3 reads CASSRENSPTYGQYF. Written as DNA, the CDR3 is TGCGCCAGCAGCCGGGAGAACAGCCCAACCTACGGGCAGTACTTC.

This clonotype was recorded many times. The V and J genes are TRBV4-1 and TRBJ1-2; the D gene is possibly TRBD1 (6 bases). Germline V gene data show CDR1 as MGHRA and CDR2 as YSYEKL. V shed 0 bases and J shed 8 bases, with 10 bases lying between them. This CDR3 is built from 13 residues. CDR3 DNA sequence: TGCGCCAGCAGCCAAGATATCAGGGGAGGCTACACCTTC. Amino acids: CASSQDIRGGYTF.

A single count supports this clonotype. A read error is possible here, since a much larger clone lies one base away. The CDR3 DNA is TGTGCCAGCAACTTTAAATCGACAGGGTTTGAGCAGTTCTTC. Protein: CASNFKSTGFEQFF. The chain carries TRBV7-9 and TRBJ2-1; TRBD1 aligns across 7 bases. CDR1 is SEHNR, CDR2 FQNEAQ, per germline (reference sequence). The ends lost 7 bases at V and 9 bases at J; junction bases unmatched: 12. The CDR3 covers 14 residues. Filled out from reference TRBV7-9 and TRBJ2-1, the complete variable domain reads DTGVSQNPRHKITKRGQNVTFRCDPISEHNRLYWYRQTLGQGPEFLTYFQNEAQLEKSRLLSDRFSAERPKGSFSTLEIQRTEQGDSAMYLCASNFKSTGFEQFFGPGTRLTVL.

A note on this clonotype: One junction end does not reproduce the germline sequence, and a read error may be involved. This rearrangement joins TRBV6-6 to TRBJ2-2; TRBD2 aligns across 12 bases. The CDR3 has 16 amino acids. Germline CDR1 MNHNY, CDR2 SVGAGI (reference sequence). Here the CDR3 reads CASSSNGLAGTGELFF. The CDR3 coding sequence is TGTGCCAGCAGTTCTAATGGACTAGCGGGAACCGGGGAGCTCTTTTTT.

A word on this clonotype: This could be a read error, since a much larger clone is one nucleotide away. The gene calls are TRBV7-9 and TRBJ2-1; the D is unclear. Germline V gene lookup returns CDR1 SEHNR and CDR2 FQNEAQ (reference sequence). This CDR3 spans 14 amino acids. The CDR3 loop is CARSLSSWVNEQFF. In DNA, the CDR3 is TGTGCCAGGAGCTTATCCAGTTGGGTGAATGAGCAGTTCTTC.